These T cell receptor beta chains were read from a single sample in a study of blood T cells in healthy people across ages. Each CDR3 protein gets one entry after TCRdb re-called the 5' RACE reads with MiXCR. The sample has 760,000 or so distinct CDR3 sequences, 20% to 25% seen once. This sample was shared with a second study, whose subject was T cells of mothers and their children.

The material sequenced was blood. Receptor source: a boy younger than 18 in good health. Each CDR3 is given with its conserved first and last residue. D genes are given only for firm matches. Clone size appears in some rows only: once, few, many, or a class for an expanded clone.

clone size	V gene	D gene	J gene	CDR3 length	CDR3 DNA	CDR3 protein
-	TRBV27	-	TRBJ1-5	15	TGTGCCAGCAGTTTGGGGGTCATGGCCAATCAGCCCCAGCATTTT	CASSLGVMANQPQHF
-	TRBV2	-	TRBJ1-4	12	TGTGCCAGCAGTGAAGACAGAGAAAAACTGTTTTTT	CASSEDREKLFF
few	TRBV28	TRBD2	TRBJ2-7	15	TGTGCCAGCAGTTCACTACTAGCGGGAGTTTACGAGCAGTACTTC	CASSSLLAGVYEQYF
-	TRBV29-1	-	TRBJ2-5	13	TGCAGCGTCCTAGGGCGTCTCCAAGAGACCCAGTACTTC	CSVLGRLQETQYF
-	TRBV29-1	-	TRBJ2-5	13	TGCAGCGCTCTGACGGGGGACGGGGAGACCCAGTACTTC	CSALTGDGETQYF
-	TRBV12-3/TRBV12-4	-	TRBJ2-5	13	TGTGCCAGCACCCAAGGACTGGTAGAGACCCAGTACTTC	CASTQGLVETQYF
few	TRBV25-1	TRBD1	TRBJ2-1	14	TGTGCCAGCAACAGGGGGCTTCCCCCAAGGGAGCAGTTCTTC	CASNRGLPPREQFF
-	TRBV11-2	-	TRBJ2-2	16	TGTGCCAGCAGCTTAAGCCAGGGGTTAAACACCGGGGAGCTGTTTTTT	CASSLSQGLNTGELFF
-	TRBV12-3/TRBV12-4	TRBD1	TRBJ1-5	14	TGTGCCAGCAGAGGGGGCACTGACAATCAGCCCCAGCATTTT	CASRGGTDNQPQHF
many	TRBV29-1	-	TRBJ2-3	12	TGCAGCGTTGGACAGGGCACAGATACGCAGTATTTT	CSVGQGTDTQYF
-	TRBV6-2/TRBV6-3	-	TRBJ2-5	14	TGTGCCAGCAGCAGCCAGGGTAGCCAAGAGACCCAGTACTTC	CASSSQGSQETQYF
few	TRBV12-3/TRBV12-4	TRBD2	TRBJ2-5	14	TGTGCCAGCAGCATGACTAGCGGCCAAGAGACCCAGTACTTC	CASSMTSGQETQYF
few	TRBV19	-	TRBJ1-5	12	TGTGCAACCGGCCCACCAGATCAGCCCCAGCATTTT	CATGPPDQPQHF
-	TRBV29-1	TRBD2	TRBJ2-3	13	TGCAGCGCCCTAGCGGGGAACACAGATACGCAGTATTTT	CSALAGNTDTQYF
-	TRBV29-1	TRBD1	TRBJ1-1	14	TGCAGCGTTGAGTCGCCAGGGGGTGGCGCTGAAGCTTTCTTT	CSVESPGGGAEAFF
few	TRBV7-2	TRBD2	TRBJ2-1	19	TGTGCCAGCAGCTCTTTAGCGGGGTTAGGTTTTTTTGGACCCAATGAGCAGTTCTTC	CASSSLAGLGFFGPNEQFF
few	TRBV7-3	TRBD2	TRBJ2-2	16	TGTGCCAGCAGCTTACTAGCGGGGGTCAACACCGGGGAGCTGTTTTTT	CASSLLAGVNTGELFF
few	TRBV4-3	TRBD1	TRBJ1-4	15	TGCGCCAGCAGCCAAGGGACAGGGCTCACCGACAAACTGTTTTTT	CASSQGTGLTDKLFF
few	TRBV3-1	-	TRBJ2-1	13	TGTGCCAGCAGCTACGCCAAATACAATGAGCAGTTCTTC	CASSYAKYNEQFF
-	TRBV19	TRBD2	TRBJ2-7	15	TGTGCCAGTAGTACAAGCGGGAGTCCGTCCTACGAGCAGTACTTC	CASSTSGSPSYEQYF
-	TRBV5-1	-	TRBJ2-3	11	TGCGCCAGCAGCATCGGAGATACGCAGTATTTT	CASSIGDTQYF
-	TRBV7-9	TRBD1	TRBJ2-2	14	TGTGCCAGCGGACAGGGGGCGAACACCGGGGAGCTGTTTTTT	CASGQGANTGELFF
few	TRBV28	TRBD1	TRBJ1-2	15	TGTGCCAGCAGTTCCCCGGGACAGGGGAACTATGGCTACACCTTC	CASSSPGQGNYGYTF
few	TRBV5-5	-	TRBJ1-5	15	TGTGCCAGCAGCCGAACCAGCGAGGGCAATCAGCCCCAGCATTTT	CASSRTSEGNQPQHF
-	TRBV20-1	-	TRBJ2-5	10	TGCAGTGCTAGAATGGAGGCCCAGTACTTC	CSARMEAQYF
-	TRBV20-1	TRBD2	TRBJ2-5	15	TGCAGTGCTAGAGATCTGAGACTAGCGGAAGAGACCCAGTACTTC	CSARDLRLAEETQYF
-	TRBV20-1	-	TRBJ2-5	13	TGCAGTGCCCCTGGTCGCGGGCAAGAGACCCAGTACTTC	CSAPGRGQETQYF
-	TRBV10-3	TRBD2	TRBJ2-4	11	TGTGCCATCAGTGAAGGACTAGGTCAGTACTTC	CAISEGLGQYF
-	TRBV18	-	TRBJ2-7	15	TGTGCCAGCTCACCTCTGACAGGAGGCTCCTACGAGCAGTACTTC	CASSPLTGGSYEQYF
-	TRBV25-1	-	TRBJ1-5	14	TGTGCCAGCAGTGCTACGGGGAGCAATCAGCCCCAGCATTTT	CASSATGSNQPQHF
-	TRBV15	-	TRBJ1-4	16	TGTGCCACCAGCAGAGGGGAGCAACAGGGCCATGAAAAACTGTTTTTT	CATSRGEQQGHEKLFF
-	TRBV12-3/TRBV12-4	TRBD1	TRBJ2-7	14	TGTGCCAGCAGACCCGGGACAGGGGACCACGAGCAGTACTTC	CASRPGTGDHEQYF
-	TRBV20-1	-	TRBJ2-1	13	TGCAGTGCTGACCAGATTTCCTACAATGAGCAGTTCTTC	CSADQISYNEQFF
once	TRBV4-1	TRBD2	TRBJ2-2	17	TGCGCCAGCAGCCAAGATCGGTTAGCGGGACGCACCGGGGAGCTGTTTTTT	CASSQDRLAGRTGELFF
-	TRBV12-3/TRBV12-4	-	TRBJ2-5	15	TGTGCCAGCAGCCTCTTGGACGGCGCGGGGGAGACCCAGTACTTC	CASSLLDGAGETQYF
-	TRBV19	TRBD1	TRBJ1-5	14	TGTGCCACTACCGACAGGGTTAGCAATCAGCCCCAGCATTTT	CATTDRVSNQPQHF
-	TRBV7-2	TRBD1	TRBJ1-2	15	TGTGCCAGCAGCCCGGCCCCACAGGGGAACTATGGCTACACCTTC	CASSPAPQGNYGYTF
-	TRBV27	TRBD2	TRBJ2-7	17	TGTGCCAGCAGTTTGCACGTCGGACTAGCGGGAGGCTACGAGCAGTACTTC	CASSLHVGLAGGYEQYF
-	TRBV20-1	-	TRBJ2-3	13	TGCAATGGGTTTGGAGGGGGCACAGATACGCAGTATTTT	CNGFGGGTDTQYF
-	TRBV3-1	TRBD2	TRBJ2-5	17	TGTGCCAGCAGCCAGGAAAGAGCCAGCGGGGGAAGAGAGACCCAGTACTTC	CASSQERASGGRETQYF
-	TRBV18	-	TRBJ1-5	14	TGTGCCAGCTCACCGGGAGGTAACAATCAGCCCCAGCATTTT	CASSPGGNNQPQHF
-	TRBV20-1	-	TRBJ2-7	13	TGCAGTGCTAGGACATACCTGAACTACGAGCAGTACTTC	CSARTYLNYEQYF
-	TRBV11-1	-	TRBJ2-7	13	TGTGCCAGCAACCAAAGACCCTCCTACGAGCAGTACTTC	CASNQRPSYEQYF
once	TRBV6-5	-	TRBJ1-2	13	TGTGCCAGCAGTCCCAGGCAGGGCCCTGGCTACACCTTC	CASSPRQGPGYTF
few	TRBV18	TRBD2	TRBJ2-3	17	TGTGCCAGCTCTACCACCGGGGTAGCGGGAGTGGCAGATACGCAGTATTTT	CASSTTGVAGVADTQYF
-	TRBV18	TRBD1	TRBJ1-2	14	TGTGCCAGCTCACCTTCCGGGACAGGTGCTGGCTACACCTTC	CASSPSGTGAGYTF
-	TRBV4-1	-	TRBJ1-3	14	TGCGCCAGCAGCCAAGGAGAATCTGGAAACACCATATATTTT	CASSQGESGNTIYF